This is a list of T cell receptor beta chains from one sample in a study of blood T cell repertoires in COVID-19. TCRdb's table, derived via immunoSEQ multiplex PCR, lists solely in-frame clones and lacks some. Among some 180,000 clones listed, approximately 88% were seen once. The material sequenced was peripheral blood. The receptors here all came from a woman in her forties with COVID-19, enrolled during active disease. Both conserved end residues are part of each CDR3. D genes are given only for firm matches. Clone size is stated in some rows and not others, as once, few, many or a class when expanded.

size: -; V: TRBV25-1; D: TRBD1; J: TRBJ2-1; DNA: TGTGCCAGCAGGTCCGGGACAGGGCCCAATGAGCAGTTCTTC; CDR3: CASRSGTGPNEQFF
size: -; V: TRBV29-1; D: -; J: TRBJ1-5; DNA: TGCAGCGTTGCCTGGGGCCTTCTCCAGCCCCAGCATTTT; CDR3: CSVAWGLLQPQHF
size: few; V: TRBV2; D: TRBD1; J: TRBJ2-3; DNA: TGTGCCAGCAGAGGGACAGGTAGCCAGCACACAGATACGCAGTATTTT; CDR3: CASRGTGSQHTDTQYF
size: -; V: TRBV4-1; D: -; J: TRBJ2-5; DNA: TGCGCCAGCAGCCAAGATCTAGCTCGGGAGACCCAGTACTTC; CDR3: CASSQDLARETQYF
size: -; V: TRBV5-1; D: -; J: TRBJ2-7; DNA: TGCGCCAGCAGCTTGGGAGGTGGGGGGTCGAGCTCCTACGAGCAGTACTTC; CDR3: CASSLGGGGSSSYEQYF
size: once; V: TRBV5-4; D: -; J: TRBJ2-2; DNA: TGTGCCAGCAGCTTGGATGGGAGGAACACCGGGGAGCTGTTTTTT; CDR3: CASSLDGRNTGELFF
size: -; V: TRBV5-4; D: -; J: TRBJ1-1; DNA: TGTGCCAGCAGCTTGGCCGACACTGAAGCTTTCTTT; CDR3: CASSLADTEAFF
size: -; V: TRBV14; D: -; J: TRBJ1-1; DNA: TGTGCCAGCAGCCTGTTCCCTTTGAACACTGAAGCTTTCTTT; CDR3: CASSLFPLNTEAFF
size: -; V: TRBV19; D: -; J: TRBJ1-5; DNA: TGTGCCAGTAGTATAAGGCACAGGGTAGGCAATCAGCCCCAGCATTTT; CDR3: CASSIRHRVGNQPQHF
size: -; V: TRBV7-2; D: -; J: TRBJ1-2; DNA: TGTGCCAGCAGCTTCGGGCGACAGTCCTATGGCTACACCTTC; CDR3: CASSFGRQSYGYTF
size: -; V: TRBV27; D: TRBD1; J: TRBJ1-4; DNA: TGTGCCAGCAGACGACTAGGGACAGGCCCGGATGAAAAACTGTTTTTT; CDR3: CASRRLGTGPDEKLFF
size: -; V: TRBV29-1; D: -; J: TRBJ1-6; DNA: TGCAGCGTTGTTGAGACAGGCGATTCACCCCTCCACTTT; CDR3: CSVVETGDSPLHF
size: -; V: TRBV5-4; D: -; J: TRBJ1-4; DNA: TGTGCCAGCAGCTTGATCGGGAGGGAGACTAATGAAAAACTGTTTTTT; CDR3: CASSLIGRETNEKLFF
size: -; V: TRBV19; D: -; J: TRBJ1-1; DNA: TGTGCCAGTAACAGGGACCCCGACAATTCTGCAGCTTTCTTT; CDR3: CASNRDPDNSAAFF
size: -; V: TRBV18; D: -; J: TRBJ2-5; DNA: TGTGCCAGCTCACGACAGCAAGAGACCCAGTACTTC; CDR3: CASSRQQETQYF
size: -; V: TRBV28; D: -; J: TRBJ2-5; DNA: TGTGCCAGCAGAGCCTTAGGGAGTATCCTAGAGACCCAGTACTTC; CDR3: CASRALGSILETQYF
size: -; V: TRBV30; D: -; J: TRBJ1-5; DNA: TGTGCCTGGAGCGCAGAGCTTAGGACAAGCAATCAGCCCCAGCATTTT; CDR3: CAWSAELRTSNQPQHF
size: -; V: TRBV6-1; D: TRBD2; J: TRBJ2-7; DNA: TGTGCCAGCAGTGAAGCGTTTCCGGGGGGCTCCTACGAGCAGTACTTC; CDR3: CASSEAFPGGSYEQYF